The rows below give T cell receptor beta chains drawn from one sample of a study of CD8 T cells in ankylosing spondylitis. One entry per CDR3 protein results from TCRdb running MiXCR on the 5' RACE reads. The table has 100,000 to 150,000 distinct CDR3 sequences, about 15% seen once; the top ten hold 30% to 35%. Sample: blood, either unsorted or a sorted T cell fraction (not recorded which). Every receptor here comes from a male donor with ankylosing spondylitis. Both conserved end residues are part of each CDR3. D genes are given only for firm matches. Expanded clones get a size class; other rows say once, few or many, or leave the size out.

D gene	clone size	V gene	J gene	CDR3 DNA	CDR3 protein
TRBD1	-	TRBV4-3	TRBJ2-7	TGCGCCAGCAGGTATGGGACAGGGGCGTCCTACGAGCAGTACTTC	CASRYGTGASYEQYF
-	-	TRBV4-3	TRBJ2-1	TGCGCCAGCAGCCAATTCGCCAATGAGCAGTTCTTC	CASSQFANEQFF
TRBD1	many	TRBV12-3/TRBV12-4	TRBJ2-2	TGTGCCACCACAGGGGGCTACACCGGGGAGCTGTTTTTT	CATTGGYTGELFF
-	-	TRBV2	TRBJ2-7	TGTGCCAGCAGTCGACAGGCGCAGTACTTC	CASSRQAQYF
-	-	TRBV19	TRBJ2-3	TGTGCCAGGGAGCGGCCCCGTGCCAGAGACACAGATACGCAGTATTTT	CARERPRARDTDTQYF
TRBD1	-	TRBV7-9	TRBJ2-5	TGTGCCAGCAACCAATTGGGACAGGGGTACCGGGAGACCCAGTACTTC	CASNQLGQGYRETQYF
-	-	TRBV14	TRBJ2-7	TGTGCCAGCAGCCACGGGATCGGATCCTACGAGCAGTACTTC	CASSHGIGSYEQYF
TRBD1	few	TRBV27	TRBJ1-1	TGTGCCAGCAGTAACTACGACAGGGCGTTCACTGAAGCTTTCTTT	CASSNYDRAFTEAFF
-	-	TRBV7-9	TRBJ2-2	TGTGCCAGCACTCTGGGTACGGGTCGCGGGGAGCTGTTTTTT	CASTLGTGRGELFF
TRBD2	-	TRBV28	TRBJ2-7	TGTGCCAGCGTAGCGGGAGGGCCGTACTACGAGCAGTACTTC	CASVAGGPYYEQYF
TRBD2	few	TRBV12-3/TRBV12-4	TRBJ2-1	TGTGCCAGCAGTTTTTTAGCGGGCGGCCACAATGAGCAGTTCTTC	CASSFLAGGHNEQFF
TRBD2	-	TRBV29-1	TRBJ2-1	TGCAGCGTCATTATAGCGGGAGAAGGTATAGTGGGCGATGAGCAGTTCTTC	CSVIIAGEGIVGDEQFF
-	-	TRBV7-9	TRBJ2-3	TGTGCCAGTAGGACCTACACAGATACGCAGTATTTT	CASRTYTDTQYF
TRBD1	-	TRBV27	TRBJ2-2	TGTGCCAGCCGACAGGGAGTCTCCACCGGGGAGCTGTTTTTT	CASRQGVSTGELFF
-	few	TRBV15	TRBJ1-5	TGTGCCACCAGCAGACTAGGGGGGCAGAGCAATCAGCCCCAGCATTTT	CATSRLGGQSNQPQHF
TRBD2	many	TRBV12-3/TRBV12-4	TRBJ2-3	TGTGCCAGCACCACTAGCGGGGACACAGATACGCAGTATTTT	CASTTSGDTDTQYF
-	few	TRBV5-5	TRBJ2-2	TGTGCCAGCAGCTTCCGACACCTGAACACCGGGGAGCTGTTTTTT	CASSFRHLNTGELFF
-	few	TRBV6-5	TRBJ2-1	TGTGCCAGCAGTTACTCGGCGGGAAGCTACAATGAGCAGTTCTTC	CASSYSAGSYNEQFF
TRBD1	few	TRBV7-2	TRBJ2-1	TGTGCCAGCAGCTATACAGGGGGCCGGGGGAATGAGCAGTTCTTC	CASSYTGGRGNEQFF
-	-	TRBV6-6	TRBJ2-5	TGTGCCAGCAGTTACTCGGGGGTGACCCAGTACTTC	CASSYSGVTQYF
TRBD1	-	TRBV27	TRBJ1-2	TGTGCCAGCAGTTTCCGGGGACAGGGTAACGGCTACACCTTC	CASSFRGQGNGYTF
-	few	TRBV27	TRBJ1-1	TGTGCCAGCAATTCGGCGGGGGGTGAAGCTTTCTTT	CASNSAGGEAFF
-	-	TRBV9	TRBJ2-1	TGTGCCAGCAGCTCCCCGGTCGACAATGAGCAGTTCTTC	CASSSPVDNEQFF
-	many	TRBV12-3/TRBV12-4	TRBJ1-1	TGTGCCAGCAGTAACCCGAAAGAAGCTTTCTTT	CASSNPKEAFF
-	-	TRBV11-3	TRBJ2-2	TGTGCCAGCAGCTTAGGGGACACCGGGGAGCTGTTTTTT	CASSLGDTGELFF
-	few	TRBV20-1	TRBJ2-2	TGCAGTGCTACCCTTAGCACCGGGGAGCTGTTTTTT	CSATLSTGELFF
-	few	TRBV4-1	TRBJ1-1	TGCGCCAGCAGCCAGCACGCCGTGAACACTGAAGCTTTCTTT	CASSQHAVNTEAFF
-	-	TRBV11-3	TRBJ1-1	TGTGCCAGCAGCCCTTTCGTGGTGAACACTGAAGCTTTCTTT	CASSPFVVNTEAFF
TRBD1	few	TRBV12-3/TRBV12-4	TRBJ1-1	TGTGCCAGCAGCCTTATGGGCGTGGGACAGGGGGTCACTGAAGCTTTCTTT	CASSLMGVGQGVTEAFF
TRBD1	-	TRBV9	TRBJ1-4	TGTGCCAGCAGCGGGGGACAGGGAGGTGAAAAACTGTTTTTT	CASSGGQGGEKLFF
-	few	TRBV4-2	TRBJ1-5	TGTGCCAGCAGCCAAGATCACGACAATCAGCCCCAGCATTTT	CASSQDHDNQPQHF
TRBD1	few	TRBV27	TRBJ1-5	TGTGCCAGCAGGCGGGGACAGGTAAATCAGCCCCAGCATTTT	CASRRGQVNQPQHF
TRBD1	-	TRBV7-6	TRBJ1-3	TGTGCCAGCAGCCGGACAGGGTTTGGAAACACCATATATTTT	CASSRTGFGNTIYF
-	few	TRBV13	TRBJ2-5	TGTGCCAGCAGCTCCAAGACGAGACCGGGGGAGACCCAGTACTTC	CASSSKTRPGETQYF
-	-	TRBV29-1	TRBJ2-7	TGCAGCGTTGGCCGAGGCCTTGGACCCTACGAGCAGTACTTC	CSVGRGLGPYEQYF
-	few	TRBV7-9	TRBJ1-3	TGTGCCAGCAGCCACTCCAGCTCTGGAAACACCATATATTTT	CASSHSSSGNTIYF
-	-	TRBV10-3	TRBJ1-1	TGTGCCATCGTCGCAGTCATGAACACTGAAGCTTTCTTT	CAIVAVMNTEAFF
TRBD2	-	TRBV7-9	TRBJ2-7	TGTGCCAGCAGCCGGATAGCGGGAACCGGCTACGAGCAGTACTTC	CASSRIAGTGYEQYF
-	-	TRBV27	TRBJ2-7	TGTGCCAGCAGCCACGGCGGGCTGTCCTACGAGCAGTACTTC	CASSHGGLSYEQYF
TRBD2	-	TRBV24-1	TRBJ2-1	TGTGCCACCAGTGATAGCGGGAGGACTTACAATGAGCAGTTCTTC	CATSDSGRTYNEQFF
-	few	TRBV9	TRBJ2-3	TGTGCCAGCAGCGGAACCCATGTAACCACAGATACGCAGTATTTT	CASSGTHVTTDTQYF
TRBD2	-	TRBV6-2/TRBV6-3	TRBJ2-2	TGTGCCAGCAGTTACTTCGGGACTAGCGGGAGGGCCTCCGACACCGGGGAGCTGTTTTTT	CASSYFGTSGRASDTGELFF
-	few	TRBV27	TRBJ2-7	TGTGCCAGCAGTTTGACCCCATTTGGATTTGTTTACGAGCAGTACTTC	CASSLTPFGFVYEQYF
-	-	TRBV7-9	TRBJ2-1	TGTGCCAGCAGCTTAGTAGCGTCTTCCTACAATGAGCAGTTCTTC	CASSLVASSYNEQFF
-	few	TRBV10-1	TRBJ2-7	TGCGCCAGCAGTGAAGGACTCGGCGGGGATGAGCAGTACTTC	CASSEGLGGDEQYF
-	-	TRBV28	TRBJ1-2	TGTGCCAGCAGTTTCTCGTCTCTCTATGGCTACACCTTC	CASSFSSLYGYTF
-	-	TRBV6-5	TRBJ2-7	TGTGCCAGCAGTTATGTAGGGACACCAGGTTACGAGCAGTACTTC	CASSYVGTPGYEQYF
TRBD2	-	TRBV20-1	TRBJ2-7	TGCAGTGCCAAGGGACTAGCGTACGAGCAGTACTTC	CSAKGLAYEQYF
-	-	TRBV4-3	TRBJ2-1	TGCGCCAGCAGCCAAGACCCAGGTCGCGGTTACAATGAGCAGTTCTTC	CASSQDPGRGYNEQFF
-	-	TRBV5-1	TRBJ1-1	TGCGCCAGCAGCTTGGTGGACAAAGAAACTGAAGCTTTCTTT	CASSLVDKETEAFF
-	many	TRBV14	TRBJ1-1	TGTGCCAGCAGCCACAGGACCGCGCGGACTGAAGCTTTCTTT	CASSHRTARTEAFF
TRBD2	many	TRBV28	TRBJ2-3	TGTGCCAGCAGGGCGGGAGGGCCTGGAGGGGGCACAGATACGCAGTATTTT	CASRAGGPGGGTDTQYF
-	few	TRBV7-9	TRBJ2-7	TGTGCCAGCAGCTTATTCCACAGTACCTCCTACGAGCAGTACTTC	CASSLFHSTSYEQYF
-	few	TRBV6-5	TRBJ1-2	TGTGCCAGCAGTTACTCAATTTCCCCCAGACACTATGGCTACACCTTC	CASSYSISPRHYGYTF
TRBD2	few	TRBV28	TRBJ2-1	TGTGCCAGCAGTTTACTCGTTTGGGAGGGCCTCTCCTACAATGAGCAGTTCTTC	CASSLLVWEGLSYNEQFF
-	-	TRBV28	TRBJ2-7	TGTGCCAGCAGTTCCAGGGGTTACGAACAGTACTTC	CASSSRGYEQYF
TRBD2	few	TRBV27	TRBJ2-5	TGTGCCAGCAGTTTCGGCGGGAGTGGGACCCAGTACTTC	CASSFGGSGTQYF
-	-	TRBV20-1	TRBJ1-1	TGCAGTGCTGTAACGGGGTCGGGACGAGCTTTCTTT	CSAVTGSGRAFF
TRBD2	few	TRBV24-1	TRBJ2-1	TGTGCCACCAGTGTAGCTAGCGGGGCCTACAATGAGCAGTTCTTC	CATSVASGAYNEQFF
-	few	TRBV4-1	TRBJ2-7	TGCGCCAGCAGCCAAGAGTCCGGGCAGTACTTC	CASSQESGQYF